The TCR beta chain under discussion was sequenced for a study of blood T cell repertoires in COVID-19. In the study overall: COVID-19 samples collected from the United States, Italy and Spain covered acute and convalescent phases.

Germline CDR1 SGHAT, CDR2 FQNNGV. V lost 1 base to trimming and J lost 4 bases, with 5 bases between them. This CDR3 has 13 amino acids. The method was immunoSEQ multiplex PCR; TCRdb's version includes in-frame clones alone and lacks a portion of them. Of some 320,000 clones in the sample, 90% to 95% were seen once. This clone was detected once. The source of this sequence is a woman aged 25 to 45 who had been exposed to COVID-19. The chain joins TRBV11-2 to TRBJ2-1; D ambiguous. Specimen: PBMCs or T cells enriched from blood (not recorded which). The CDR3 DNA is TGTGCCAGCAGCTTAGGTGAGTACAATGAGCAGTTCTTC. Its translation is CASSLGEYNEQFF.